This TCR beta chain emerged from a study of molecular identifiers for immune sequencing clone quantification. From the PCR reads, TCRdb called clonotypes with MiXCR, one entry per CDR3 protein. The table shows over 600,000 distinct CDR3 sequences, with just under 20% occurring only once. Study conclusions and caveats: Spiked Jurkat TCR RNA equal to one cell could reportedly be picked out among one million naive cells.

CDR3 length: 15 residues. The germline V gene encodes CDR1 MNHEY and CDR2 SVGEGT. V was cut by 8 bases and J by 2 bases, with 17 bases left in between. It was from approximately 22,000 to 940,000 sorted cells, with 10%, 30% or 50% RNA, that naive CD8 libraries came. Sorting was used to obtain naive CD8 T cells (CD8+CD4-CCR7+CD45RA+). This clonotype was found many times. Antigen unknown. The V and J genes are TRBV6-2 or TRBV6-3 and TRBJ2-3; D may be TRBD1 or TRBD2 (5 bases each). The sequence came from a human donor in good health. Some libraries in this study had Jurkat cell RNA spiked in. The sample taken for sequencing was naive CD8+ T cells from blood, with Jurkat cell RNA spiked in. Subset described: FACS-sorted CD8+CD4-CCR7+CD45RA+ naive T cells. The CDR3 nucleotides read TGTGCCAGCGGGACGCTCCCTCGGGTCACAGATACGCAGTATTTT. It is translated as CASGTLPRVTDTQYF.